This T cell receptor (beta chain) derives from a study of cytomegalovirus exposure and HLA in healthy donors. CDR3 length: 15 residues. Germline CDR1 SSHAT, CDR2 FNYEAQ (reference sequence). Regarding this clone: One junction end does not reproduce the germline sequence, and a read error may be involved.

Both 60 Vbeta primers and 13 Jbeta primers went into the PCR. The assay was immunoSEQ multiplex PCR, and TCRdb's table has in-frame clones only and misses some. Of some 150,000 clones in the sample, 79% were seen once. The sequenced sample consisted of PBMCs. This TCR derives from a man between 50 and 59 years old in good health and CMV-seropositive. V usage is TRBV7-7 and J usage is TRBJ2-1; the D gene is possibly TRBD1 (6 bases). The CDR3 protein is CASSLAEGQYNEQFF. For the CDR3, the DNA is TGTGCTAGCAGCTTAGCCGAGGGACAATACAATGAGCAGTTCTTC. The full variable domain, completed using reference TRBV7-7 and TRBJ2-1, is GAGVSQSPRYKVTKRGQDVTLRCDPISSHATLYWYQQALGQGPEFLTYFNYEAQPDKSGLPSDRFSAERPEGSISTLTIQRTEQRDSAMYRCASSLAEGQYNEQFFGPGTRLTVL.